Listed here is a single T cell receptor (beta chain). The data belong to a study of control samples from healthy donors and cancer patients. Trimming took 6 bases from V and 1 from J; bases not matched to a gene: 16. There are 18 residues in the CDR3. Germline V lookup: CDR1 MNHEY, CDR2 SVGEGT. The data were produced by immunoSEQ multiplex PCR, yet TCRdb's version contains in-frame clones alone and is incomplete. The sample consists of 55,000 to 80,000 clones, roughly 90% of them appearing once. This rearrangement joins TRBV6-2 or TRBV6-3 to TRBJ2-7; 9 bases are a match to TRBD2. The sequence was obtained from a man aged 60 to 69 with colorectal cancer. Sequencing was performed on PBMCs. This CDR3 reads CASSPLRGSGGRSYEQYF. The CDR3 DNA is TGTGCCAGCAGCCCACTACGAGGGAGCGGGGGGAGATCCTACGAGCAGTACTTC.